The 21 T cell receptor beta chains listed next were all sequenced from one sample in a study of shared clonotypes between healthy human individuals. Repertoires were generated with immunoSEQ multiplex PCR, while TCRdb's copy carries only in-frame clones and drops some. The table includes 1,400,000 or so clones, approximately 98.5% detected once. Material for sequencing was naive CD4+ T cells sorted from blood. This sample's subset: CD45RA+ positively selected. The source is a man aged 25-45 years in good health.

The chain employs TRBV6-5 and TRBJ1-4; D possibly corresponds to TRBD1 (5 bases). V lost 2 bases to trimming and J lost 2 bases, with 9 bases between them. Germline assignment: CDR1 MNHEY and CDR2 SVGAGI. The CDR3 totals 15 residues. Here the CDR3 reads CASSYRGSTNEKLFF. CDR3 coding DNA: TGTGCCAGCAGTTACAGGGGTAGCACTAATGAAAAACTGTTTTTT.

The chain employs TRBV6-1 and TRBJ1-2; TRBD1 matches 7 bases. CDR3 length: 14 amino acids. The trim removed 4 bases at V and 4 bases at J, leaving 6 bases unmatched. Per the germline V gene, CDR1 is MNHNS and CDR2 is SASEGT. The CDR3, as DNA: TGTGCCAGCAGTGCACCGGGACAGCTCTATGGCTACACCTTC. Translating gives CASSAPGQLYGYTF.

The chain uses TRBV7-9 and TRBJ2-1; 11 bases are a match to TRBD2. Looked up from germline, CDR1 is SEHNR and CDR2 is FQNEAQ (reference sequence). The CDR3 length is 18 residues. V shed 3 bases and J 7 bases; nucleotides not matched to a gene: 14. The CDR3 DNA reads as TGTGCCAGCAGCTTGTCTAGCGGGAGGCACGGGGCTCCTAATGAGCAGTTCTTC. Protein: CASSLSSGRHGAPNEQFF.

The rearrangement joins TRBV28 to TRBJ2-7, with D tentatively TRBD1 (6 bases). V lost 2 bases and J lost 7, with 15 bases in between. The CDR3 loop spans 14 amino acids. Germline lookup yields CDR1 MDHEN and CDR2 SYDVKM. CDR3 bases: TGTGCCAGCAGTTTAATCGGACAGACAACGGAGCAGTACTTC. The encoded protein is CASSLIGQTTEQYF.

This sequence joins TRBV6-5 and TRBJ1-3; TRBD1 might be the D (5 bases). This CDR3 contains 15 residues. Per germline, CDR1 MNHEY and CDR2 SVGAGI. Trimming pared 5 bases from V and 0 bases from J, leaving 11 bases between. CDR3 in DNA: TGTGCCAGCAGTCCGGGACCGAGCTCTGGAAACACCATATATTTT. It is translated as CASSPGPSSGNTIYF.

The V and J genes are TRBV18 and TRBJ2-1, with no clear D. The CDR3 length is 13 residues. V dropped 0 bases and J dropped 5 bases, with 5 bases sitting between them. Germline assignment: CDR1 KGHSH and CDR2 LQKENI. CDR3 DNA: TGTGCCAGCTCACCACCGGATAACAATGAGCAGTTCTTC. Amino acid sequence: CASSPPDNNEQFF.

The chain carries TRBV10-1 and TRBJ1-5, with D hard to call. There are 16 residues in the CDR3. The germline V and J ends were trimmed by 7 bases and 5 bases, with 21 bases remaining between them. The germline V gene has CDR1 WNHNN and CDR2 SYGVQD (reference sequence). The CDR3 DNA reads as TGCGCCAGCACACGACGAGGAGGCGGACTGCATCAGCCCCAGCATTTT. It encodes CASTRRGGGLHQPQHF.

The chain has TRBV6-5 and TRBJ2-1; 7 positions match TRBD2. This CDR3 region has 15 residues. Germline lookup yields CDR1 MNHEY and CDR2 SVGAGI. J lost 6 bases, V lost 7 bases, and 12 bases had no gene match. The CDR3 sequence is CASTPSTWGGNEQFF. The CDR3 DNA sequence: TGTGCCAGCACACCTTCCACCTGGGGGGGCAATGAGCAGTTCTTC.

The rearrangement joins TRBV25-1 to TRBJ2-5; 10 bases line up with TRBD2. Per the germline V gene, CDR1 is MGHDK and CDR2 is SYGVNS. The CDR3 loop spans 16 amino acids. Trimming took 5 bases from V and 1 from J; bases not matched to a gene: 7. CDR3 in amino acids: CASSTRTSGIQETQYF. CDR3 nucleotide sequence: TGTGCCAGCAGTACAAGGACTAGCGGAATCCAAGAGACCCAGTACTTC.

CDR3 DNA sequence: TGTGCCAGCAGCTTAGCGGGAGGGGGTGAGCAGTTCTTC. Translation gives CASSLAGGGEQFF. The rearrangement joins TRBV7-3 to TRBJ2-1; 9 bases fit TRBD2. The CDR3 runs 13 residues. Trimming at V came to 2 bases and at J to 9 bases, leaving 2 bases not matched to a gene. Germline V gene lookup returns CDR1 SGHTA and CDR2 FQGTGA. The full variable domain, with the rest looked up from reference TRBV7-3 and TRBJ2-1, is GAGVSQTPSNKVTEKGKYVELRCDPISGHTALYWYRQSLGQGPEFLIYFQGTGAADDSGLPNDRFFAVRPEGSVSTLKIQRTERGDSAVYLCASSLAGGGEQFFGPGTRLTVL.

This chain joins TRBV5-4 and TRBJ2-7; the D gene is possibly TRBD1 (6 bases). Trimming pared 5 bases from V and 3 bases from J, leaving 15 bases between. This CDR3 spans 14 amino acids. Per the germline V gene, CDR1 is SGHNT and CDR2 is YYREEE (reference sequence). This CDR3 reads CASRAQGLRYEQYF. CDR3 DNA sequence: TGTGCCAGCAGAGCACAGGGCCTTCGCTACGAGCAGTACTTC.

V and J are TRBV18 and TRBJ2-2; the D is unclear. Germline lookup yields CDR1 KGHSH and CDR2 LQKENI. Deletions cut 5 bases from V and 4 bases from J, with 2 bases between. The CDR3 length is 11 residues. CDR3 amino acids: CASSITGELFF. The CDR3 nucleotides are TGTGCCAGCTCAATCACCGGGGAGCTGTTTTTT.

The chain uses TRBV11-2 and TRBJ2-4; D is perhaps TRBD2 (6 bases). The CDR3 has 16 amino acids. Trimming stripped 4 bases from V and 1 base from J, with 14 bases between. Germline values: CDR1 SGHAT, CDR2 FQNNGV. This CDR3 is CASSSLLGGAKNIQYF. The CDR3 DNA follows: TGTGCCAGCAGCTCGCTCCTCGGGGGTGCCAAAAACATTCAGTACTTC.

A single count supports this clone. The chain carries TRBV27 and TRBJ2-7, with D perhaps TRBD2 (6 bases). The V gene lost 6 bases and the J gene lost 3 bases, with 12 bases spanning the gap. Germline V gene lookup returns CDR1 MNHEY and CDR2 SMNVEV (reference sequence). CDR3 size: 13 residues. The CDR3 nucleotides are TGTGCCAGCAGCTTGGGGAGGTTCTACGAGCAGTACTTC. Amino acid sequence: CASSLGRFYEQYF.

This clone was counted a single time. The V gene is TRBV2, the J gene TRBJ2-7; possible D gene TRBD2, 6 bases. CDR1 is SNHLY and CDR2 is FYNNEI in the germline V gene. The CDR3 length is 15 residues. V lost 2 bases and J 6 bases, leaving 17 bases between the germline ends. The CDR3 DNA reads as TGTGCCAGCAGTGAAATGAGGTGGGAGGAGGTCGAGCAGTACTTC. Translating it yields CASSEMRWEEVEQYF.

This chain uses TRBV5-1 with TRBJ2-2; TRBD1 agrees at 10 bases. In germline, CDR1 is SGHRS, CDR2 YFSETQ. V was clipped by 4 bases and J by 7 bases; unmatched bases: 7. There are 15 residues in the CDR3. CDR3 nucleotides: TGCGCCAGCAGCACCGGGACAGGGGTTCACGGGGAGCTGTTTTTT. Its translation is CASSTGTGVHGELFF.

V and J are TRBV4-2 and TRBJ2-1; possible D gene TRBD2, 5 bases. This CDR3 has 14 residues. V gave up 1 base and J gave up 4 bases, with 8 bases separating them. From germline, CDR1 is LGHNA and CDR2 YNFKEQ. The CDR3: CASSQGTLYNEQFF. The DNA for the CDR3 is TGTGCCAGCAGCCAAGGGACTTTATACAATGAGCAGTTCTTC.

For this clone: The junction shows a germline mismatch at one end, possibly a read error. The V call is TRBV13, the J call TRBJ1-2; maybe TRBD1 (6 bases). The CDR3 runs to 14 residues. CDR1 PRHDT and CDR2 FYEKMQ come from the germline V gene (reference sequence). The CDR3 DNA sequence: TGTGCCAGCAGCCACAGGGAACGGATAGGAGGCTACGCCTTC. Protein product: CASSHRERIGGYAF.

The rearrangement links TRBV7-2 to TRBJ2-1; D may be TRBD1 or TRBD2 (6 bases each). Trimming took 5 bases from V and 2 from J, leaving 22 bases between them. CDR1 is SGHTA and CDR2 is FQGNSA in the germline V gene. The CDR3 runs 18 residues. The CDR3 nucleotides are TGTGCCAGCAGCCCTCGGGGGCTGCGTGGGACTGCCTACAATGAGCAGTTCTTC. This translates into CASSPRGLRGTAYNEQFF.

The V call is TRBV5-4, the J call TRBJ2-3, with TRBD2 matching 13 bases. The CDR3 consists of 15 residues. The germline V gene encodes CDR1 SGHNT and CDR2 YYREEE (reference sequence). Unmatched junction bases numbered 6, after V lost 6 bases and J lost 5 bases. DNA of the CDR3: TGTGCCAGCACTGGGACTAGCGGGGCGGAAGATACGCAGTATTTT. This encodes CASTGTSGAEDTQYF.

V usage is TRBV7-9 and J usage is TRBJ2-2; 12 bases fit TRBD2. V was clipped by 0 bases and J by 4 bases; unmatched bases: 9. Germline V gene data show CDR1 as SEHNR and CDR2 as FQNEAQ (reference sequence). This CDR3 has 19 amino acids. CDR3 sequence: CASSLASSGRAFSTGELFF. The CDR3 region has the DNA TGTGCCAGCAGCTTAGCGTCTAGCGGGAGGGCTTTCAGCACCGGGGAGCTGTTTTTT.